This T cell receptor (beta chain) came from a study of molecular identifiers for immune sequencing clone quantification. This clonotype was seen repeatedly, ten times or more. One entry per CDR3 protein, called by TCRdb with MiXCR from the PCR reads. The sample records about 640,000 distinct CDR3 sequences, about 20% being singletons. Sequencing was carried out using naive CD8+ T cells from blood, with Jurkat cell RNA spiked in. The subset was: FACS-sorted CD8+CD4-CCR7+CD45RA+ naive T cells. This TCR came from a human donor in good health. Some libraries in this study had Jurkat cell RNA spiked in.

The CDR3 protein is CASSLDSSSTDTQYF. For the CDR3, the DNA is TGTGCCAGCAGCCTCGACAGTAGTAGCACAGATACGCAGTATTTT. The rearrangement uses TRBV5-5 and TRBJ2-3, with D possibly matching TRBD1 (5 bases). Germline loops: CDR1 SGHKS, CDR2 YYEKEE (reference sequence). The CDR3 loop spans 15 amino acids. V was cut by 4 bases and J by 0 bases, with 12 bases left in between.